The 32 T cell receptor beta chains given below trace back to one sample, sequenced in a study of blood T cell repertoires in COVID-19. Method: immunoSEQ multiplex PCR; TCRdb's copy keeps in-frame clones and lacks some. This sample has about 64,000 clones, with about nine tenths found just once. The specimen was peripheral blood. The source is a man aged 50 or older with active COVID-19.

This clone was counted a few times. V is TRBV7-9 and J is TRBJ2-2; D is possibly TRBD1 (6 bases). This CDR3 is 14 amino acids long. Between the trimmed V and J ends, which lost 6 bases and 2 bases, there was a span of 10 bases. Germline V CDR1 and CDR2: SEHNR, FQNEAQ (reference sequence). DNA for the CDR3: TGTGCCAGCAGTTGGACAGCCAACACCGGGGAGCTGTTTTTT. Translated: CASSWTANTGELFF.

This sequence joins TRBV21-1 and TRBJ2-1; the table gives TRBD2 as D, unverified against the DNA. TRBV21-1 has pseudogene status. CDR3 size: 16 residues. This CDR3 is CASSKEDSGFRDEQFF. The DNA for the CDR3 is TGTGCCAGCAGCAAAGAGGACTCCGGGTTTAGGGATGAGCAGTTCTTC.

The V and J genes are TRBV28 and TRBJ2-1, with TRBD1 as a possible D gene (5 bases). Germline-derived CDR1 and CDR2 are MDHEN and SYDVKM. The CDR3 spans 14 residues. Trimming removed 7 bases at V and 7 bases at J, with 17 bases between. The CDR3 reads CASTWQGSSNEQFF. CDR3 DNA sequence: TGTGCCAGCACCTGGCAGGGATCTTCGAATGAGCAGTTCTTC.

The chain uses TRBV6-5 and TRBJ2-7, with D possibly TRBD2 on 5 matching bases. CDR1 and CDR2 (germline): MNHEY, SVGAGI. Trimming shortened V by 2 bases and J by 6 bases, and 11 bases separated the two germline ends. The CDR3 contains 13 residues. CDR3 in DNA: TGTGCCAGCAGTTACAACGAACGGGGCGAGCAGTACTTC. Its translation: CASSYNERGEQYF.

This rearrangement joins TRBV9 to TRBJ1-4; 9 bases align to TRBD1. J gave up 6 bases and V 4 bases, and 7 bases lay outside the gene matches. The germline V gene encodes CDR1 SGDLS and CDR2 YYNGEE. The CDR3 runs 15 residues. As DNA, the CDR3 is TGTGCCAGCAGCCCAGCACAGGGGGCAGATGAAAAACTGTTTTTT. This translates into CASSPAQGADEKLFF.

J is TRBJ1-1 and V is TRBV7-3, with 11 bases aligning to TRBD1. Germline values: CDR1 SGHTA, CDR2 FQGTGA. V was clipped by 5 bases and J by 7 bases; unmatched bases: 6. There are 14 residues in the CDR3. CDR3 loop: CASSRDRGGGEAFF. The DNA for the CDR3 is TGTGCCAGCAGCCGGGACAGGGGGGGTGGTGAAGCTTTCTTT.

The chain employs TRBV7-2 and TRBJ1-2; TRBD1 agrees at 7 bases. Looked up from germline, CDR1 is SGHTA and CDR2 is FQGNSA. The CDR3 length is 15 residues. Germline trimming cut 5 bases from V and 0 bases from J; bases unmatched to any gene: 6. The DNA for the CDR3 is TGTGCCAGCAGCGCGGGGACAGAGTCTAACTATGGCTACACCTTC. Its protein is CASSAGTESNYGYTF.

The CDR3 bases are TGTGCCAGCAGCCAAGATGAGACACGAGCGGGTCGGAAAGCTTTCTTT. Protein product: CASSQDETRAGRKAFF. The chain recombines TRBV3-1 (or the pseudogene TRBV3-2) with TRBJ1-1; no clear D. The V and J ends lost 0 bases and 9 bases respectively, with 20 bases between them. CDR3 length: 16 residues. The germline V gene encodes CDR1 LGHDT and CDR2 YNNKEL (reference sequence).

V is TRBV28 and J is TRBJ2-1, with 12 bases identical to TRBD1. The length of the CDR3 is 15 residues. The germline V gene encodes CDR1 MDHEN and CDR2 SYDVKM. The trim removed 3 bases at V and 15 bases at J, leaving 12 bases unmatched. The CDR3 region is CASSFNRDRGRVGFF. The CDR3 region has the DNA TGTGCCAGCAGTTTCAACCGGGACAGGGGGCGTGTGGGGTTCTTC.

The V gene is TRBV7-6, the J gene TRBJ2-4; 8 bases match TRBD2. V gave up 5 bases and J gave up 3 bases; unmatched junction bases: 12. The length of the CDR3 is 17 residues. Germline V lookup: CDR1 SGHVS, CDR2 FNYEAQ. The CDR3 region is CASSPNGRGVGKNIQYF. CDR3 nucleotide sequence: TGTGCCAGCAGCCCTAATGGGCGGGGGGTAGGCAAAAACATTCAGTACTTC. The full variable domain, completed using reference TRBV7-6 and TRBJ2-4, is GAGVSQSPRYKVTKRGQDVALRCDPISGHVSLYWYRQALGQGPEFLTYFNYEAQQDKSGLPNDRFSAERPEGSISTLTIQRTEQRDSAMYRCASSPNGRGVGKNIQYFGAGTRLSVL.

V is TRBV18 and J is TRBJ1-3; perhaps TRBD1 as D (5 bases). V was trimmed by 3 bases and J by 0 bases, leaving 6 bases between them. The CDR3 totals 14 residues. Germline CDR1 is KGHSH and CDR2 is LQKENI. For the CDR3, the DNA is TGTGCCAGCTCACCGGACATCTCTGGAAACACCATATATTTT. Translating it yields CASSPDISGNTIYF.

The genes are TRBV19 and TRBJ2-1; possibly TRBD2 for D (6 bases). In germline, CDR1 is LNHDA, CDR2 SQIVND (reference sequence). With 4 bases removed from V and 4 bases from J, the gap between germline ends came to 14 bases. There are 15 residues in the CDR3. The CDR3 here is CASSTGRRQYNEQFF. The CDR3 DNA reads TGTGCCAGTAGTACCGGGAGACGCCAATACAATGAGCAGTTCTTC.

This chain links TRBV27 with TRBJ2-2; D is uncertain. The CDR3 contains 15 residues. Trimming removed 4 bases at V and 0 bases at J, with 9 bases between. Germline values: CDR1 MNHEY, CDR2 SMNVEV (reference sequence). Written as DNA, the CDR3 is TGTGCCAGCAGTTACAGCAGCCCGAACACCGGGGAGCTGTTTTTT. It specifies CASSYSSPNTGELFF.

The CDR3 here is CASKDGRDQLGYGYTF. Here the CDR3 DNA reads TGTGCCAGTAAAGACGGGAGGGACCAACTCGGCTATGGCTACACCTTC. This sequence joins TRBV19 and TRBJ1-2; a weak D match, TRBD1 (5 bases). The germline gives CDR1 LNHDA, CDR2 SQIVND (reference sequence). The V end lost 7 bases, the J end lost 4 bases, and 22 bases lay between the germline ends. This CDR3 is built from 16 residues.

This clone was found once. The chain joins TRBV19 to TRBJ1-3; weak D call: TRBD1 (5 bases). V lost 11 bases and J 0 bases, leaving 11 bases between the germline ends. CDR1 is LNHDA, CDR2 SQIVND, per germline (reference sequence). The CDR3 contains 13 residues. The CDR3 sequence: CAVGGVSGNTIYF. CDR3 DNA: TGTGCCGTAGGAGGGGTCTCTGGAAACACCATATATTTT.

The rearrangement uses TRBV7-7 and TRBJ2-3; D is perhaps TRBD1 (6 bases). Trimming left V 5 bases short and J 4 bases short, with 10 bases between. The CDR3 length is 13 residues. Germline V gene sequence: CDR1 SSHAT, CDR2 FNYEAQ (reference sequence). The CDR3: CASSLGQPDTQYF. The CDR3 DNA follows: TGTGCCAGCAGCCTGGGACAACCAGATACGCAGTATTTT.

The chain links TRBV28 to TRBJ1-2; 9 bases agree with TRBD1. The germline V gene encodes CDR1 MDHEN and CDR2 SYDVKM. CDR3 length equals 16 residues. After removal of 5 bases from V and 7 bases from J, the junction contained 14 bases not matched to a gene. The CDR3 loop reads CASSLPRSGQGRGYTF. The CDR3 bases are TGTGCCAGCAGTCTCCCCCGCTCGGGACAGGGTCGTGGCTACACCTTC.

The rearrangement uses TRBV5-4 and TRBJ2-3; TRBD1 matches 8 bases. V gave up 1 base and J gave up 2 bases; unmatched junction bases: 6. The CDR3 loop spans 16 amino acids. The germline V gene encodes CDR1 SGHNT and CDR2 YYREEE (reference sequence). CDR3 coding DNA: TGTGCCAGCAGCTTGCCCCTGGGACAGGCCACAGATACGCAGTATTTT. The encoded protein is CASSLPLGQATDTQYF.

This chain links TRBV6-5 with TRBJ1-1; D unclear. Germline V gene sequence: CDR1 MNHEY, CDR2 SVGAGI. Trimming removed 7 bases from V and 1 base from J, with 10 bases in between. CDR3 length: 13 amino acids. In DNA, the CDR3 is TGTGCCAGCATTGCACGGGGGAACACTGAAGCTTTCTTT. Protein product: CASIARGNTEAFF.

This clone was counted a few times. The rearrangement uses TRBV30 and TRBJ1-3; tentative D call: TRBD1 (5 bases). Germline CDR1 reads GTSNPN; CDR2 reads SVGIG (reference sequence). The CDR3 is 14 residues long. V gave up 0 bases and J gave up 4 bases, with 10 bases separating them. CDR3 sequence reads: CAWSVAGAGNTIYF. The CDR3 nucleotides are TGTGCCTGGAGTGTTGCTGGGGCCGGAAACACCATATATTTT.

The rearrangement links TRBV7-3 to TRBJ2-6, with D possibly TRBD1 on 5 matching bases. Deletions cut 2 bases from V and 1 base from J, with 12 bases between. The length of the CDR3 is 17 residues. CDR1 SGHTA and CDR2 FQGTGA come from the germline V gene. The CDR3: CASSLWGWGSGANVLTF. Here the CDR3 DNA reads TGTGCCAGCAGCTTATGGGGCTGGGGATCTGGGGCCAACGTCCTGACTTTC.

The chain carries TRBV27 and TRBJ2-7, with TRBD1 matching 7 bases. CDR1 and CDR2 (germline): MNHEY, SMNVEV (reference sequence). Losses at the gene ends were 0 bases for V and 1 base for J; bases not matched to a gene: 6. CDR3 size: 16 residues. The CDR3 bases are TGTGCCAGCAGTTTATCTAGGGACAGCGCTTCCTACGAGCAGTACTTC. Translation: CASSLSRDSASYEQYF.

V gene TRBV21-1 combines with J gene TRBJ2-7; the table's D call of TRBD2 was not tested on the DNA. TRBV21-1 is given as a pseudogene. The CDR3 length is 16 residues. The DNA of the CDR3 is TGTGCCAGCAGCAAAAGTCGGGAAAGCAATAACTACGAGCAGTACTTC. Encoded protein: CASSKSRESNNYEQYF.

The gene calls are TRBV9 and TRBJ2-7, with TRBD2 matching 8 bases. This CDR3 spans 14 amino acids. Unmatched junction bases numbered 10, after V lost 4 bases and J lost 7 bases. Germline loops: CDR1 SGDLS, CDR2 YYNGEE. The CDR3 DNA reads as TGTGCCAGCAGCCCCCGACTAGCGCTGGGGGAGCAGTACTTC. This gives the protein CASSPRLALGEQYF.

The V call is TRBV19, the J call TRBJ1-5; the D gene is possibly TRBD1 (5 bases). The CDR3 totals 16 residues. Germline CDR1 reads LNHDA; CDR2 reads SQIVND (reference sequence). V was pared by 0 bases and J by 4 bases, with 13 bases between. The CDR3 spells CASSIEPHRSNQPQHF. CDR3 nucleotide sequence: TGTGCCAGTAGTATAGAACCCCACAGGTCTAATCAGCCCCAGCATTTT. Based on the CDR3 plus reference TRBV19 and TRBJ1-5, the full variable domain is DGGITQSPKYLFRKEGQNVTLSCEQNLNHDAMYWYRQDPGQGLRLIYYSQIVNDFQKGDIAEGYSVSREKKESFPLTVTSAQKNPTAFYLCASSIEPHRSNQPQHFGDGTRLSIL.

The CDR3 loop reads CASSLRGGTGANVLTF. The CDR3 DNA reads TGTGCCAGCAGCCTGCGGGGGGGGACTGGGGCCAACGTCCTGACTTTC. The chain couples TRBV11-1 to TRBJ2-6; 9 bases align to TRBD2. With 5 bases clipped from V and 2 bases from J, the junction kept 4 bases outside the gene matches. The germline V gene has CDR1 SGHAT and CDR2 FQDESV (reference sequence). This CDR3 is 16 amino acids long.

This clone was seen more than once but under ten times. J is TRBJ2-3 and V is TRBV2; 8 bases align to TRBD1. The CDR3 is 15 amino acids. CDR1 SNHLY and CDR2 FYNNEI come from the germline V gene. V lost 7 bases, J lost 0 bases, and 6 bases stayed unmatched. CDR3 nucleotide sequence: TGTGCCAGCACCCGACAGGGGAAGAGCACAGATACGCAGTATTTT. This sequence encodes CASTRQGKSTDTQYF.

The rearrangement uses TRBV6-5 and TRBJ1-2; the match to TRBD1 covers 7 bases. The CDR3 runs to 14 residues. The J segment lost 1 base and the V segment lost 7 bases, leaving 6 bases of the junction unmatched. The germline V gene has CDR1 MNHEY and CDR2 SVGAGI. CDR3 nucleotide sequence: TGTGCCAGCAATCACCGACAGGGTAACTATGGCTACACCTTC. It specifies CASNHRQGNYGYTF.

This clone has just one count. This chain uses TRBV24-1 with TRBJ2-5; D is perhaps TRBD1 (6 bases). The germline gives CDR1 KGHDR, CDR2 SFDVKD. This CDR3 is built from 13 residues. Trimming took 4 bases from V and 7 from J, leaving 12 bases between them. This CDR3 is CATSEAGAGTQYF. In nucleotides, the CDR3 is TGTGCCACCAGTGAAGCAGGGGCTGGGACCCAGTACTTC.

In this sample, this clone turned up a few times. This sequence joins TRBV5-4 and TRBJ1-2; a possible D gene is TRBD1 (6 bases). V lost 1 base and J lost 2, with 12 bases in between. This CDR3 spans 15 amino acids. CDR1 SGHNT and CDR2 YYREEE come from the germline V gene (reference sequence). This CDR3 is CASSLKTGDNYGYTF. CDR3 DNA: TGTGCCAGCAGCTTGAAGACAGGAGACAACTATGGCTACACCTTC.

The chain's CDR3 is CASSLSGAPPYEQYF. DNA for the CDR3: TGTGCCAGCAGCCTCAGTGGGGCGCCGCCCTACGAGCAGTACTTC. The chain recombines TRBV3-1 (or the pseudogene TRBV3-2) with TRBJ2-7; TRBD1 is a possible D gene (5 bases). V lost 4 bases, J lost 2 bases, and 15 bases lay in between. This CDR3 has 15 amino acids. Germline V gene data show CDR1 as LGHDT and CDR2 as YNNKEL (reference sequence).

The rearrangement links TRBV6-5 to TRBJ1-2; a weak D match, TRBD1 (6 bases). The germline V gene encodes CDR1 MNHEY and CDR2 SVGAGI. The V gene lost 4 bases and the J gene lost 1 base, with 13 bases spanning the gap. The CDR3 extends over 15 amino acids. CDR3 sequence: CASSFDRIYNYGYTF. The CDR3 nucleotides read TGTGCCAGCAGTTTTGACAGGATCTATAACTATGGCTACACCTTC.